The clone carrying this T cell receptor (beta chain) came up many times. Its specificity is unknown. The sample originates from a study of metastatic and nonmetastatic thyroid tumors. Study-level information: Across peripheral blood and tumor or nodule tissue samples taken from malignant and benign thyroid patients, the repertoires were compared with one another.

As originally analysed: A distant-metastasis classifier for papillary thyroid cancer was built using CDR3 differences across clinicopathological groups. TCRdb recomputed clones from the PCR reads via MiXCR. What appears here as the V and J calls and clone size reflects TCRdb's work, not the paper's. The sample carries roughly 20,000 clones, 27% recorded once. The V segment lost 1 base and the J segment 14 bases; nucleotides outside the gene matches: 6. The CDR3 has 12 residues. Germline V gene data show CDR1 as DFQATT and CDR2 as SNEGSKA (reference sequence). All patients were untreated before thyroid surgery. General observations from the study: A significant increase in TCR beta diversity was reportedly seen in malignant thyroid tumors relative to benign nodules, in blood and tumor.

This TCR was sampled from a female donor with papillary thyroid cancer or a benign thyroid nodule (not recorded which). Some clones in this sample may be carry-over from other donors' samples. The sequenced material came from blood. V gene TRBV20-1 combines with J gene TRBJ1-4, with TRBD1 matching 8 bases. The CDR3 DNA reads TGCAGTGCTAGAGGGTGGCCAGGGGGCCTGTTTTTT. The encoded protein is CSARGWPGGLFF.